The T cell receptor beta chain under discussion was sequenced for a study of metastatic and nonmetastatic thyroid tumors. Study-level information: Repertoires from blood and tumor or nodule tissue of malignant and benign thyroid patients were compared.

This clone appeared many times. Other DNA sequences in the sample encode the same CDR3. There were no patients who had received any treatment before thyroid surgery. Per the authors' pipeline: Using the CDR3 differences seen across clinicopathological groups, the authors built a distant-metastasis classifier for papillary thyroid cancer, which was meant to discriminate distant-metastatic patients. TCRdb redid the clone calls on the PCR reads using MiXCR. These V and J calls rely on TCRdb rather than the paper's analysis. The sample includes 12,000 or so clones, roughly an eighth of them seen just once. From germline, CDR1 is SEHNR and CDR2 FQNEAQ (reference sequence). V lost 3 bases, J lost 10 bases, and 15 bases lay in between. The CDR3 has 13 residues.

The specimen was blood. The chain is built from TRBV7-9 and TRBJ1-1; D may be TRBD1 (6 bases). The receptor comes from a female donor with papillary thyroid cancer or a benign thyroid nodule (not recorded which). Some clones in this sample may be carry-over from other donors' samples. The DNA of the CDR3 is TGTGCCAGCAGCTTGTTGAACCTAGGGGGAGCTTTCTTT. It encodes CASSLLNLGGAFF. The variable domain in full, completed from reference TRBV7-9 and TRBJ1-1, reads DTGVSQNPRHKITKRGQNVTFRCDPISEHNRLYWYRQTLGQGPEFLTYFQNEAQLEKSRLLSDRFSAERPKGSFSTLEIQRTEQGDSAMYLCASSLLNLGGAFFGQGTRLTVV.